The 25 T cell receptor beta chains in this list originate from one sample, sequenced in a study of blood T cell repertoires in COVID-19. Profiled with immunoSEQ multiplex PCR; TCRdb holds only in-frame clones, not every one. Of under 100,000 clones listed, 65% to 80% are singletons. Sequencing input: peripheral blood. These receptors came from a woman older than 75 with active or convalescent COVID-19.

The genes are TRBV11-2 and TRBJ1-2; 7 nucleotides match TRBD1. V lost 5 bases to trimming and J lost 5 bases; unmatched junction nucleotides: 17. The CDR3 sequence is 17 residues long. Germline V gene data show CDR1 as SGHAT and CDR2 as FQNNGV. The CDR3 loop is CASSLTQGKSSVYGYTF. The CDR3 DNA reads as TGTGCCAGCAGCCTAACACAGGGGAAGTCGTCCGTTTATGGCTACACCTTC.

Regarding this clone: Distinct nucleotide sequences in the sample also encode this CDR3. The chain combines TRBV7-2 with TRBJ1-4; 10 bases line up with TRBD1. The germline V gene has CDR1 SGHTA and CDR2 FQGNSA. The CDR3 is 14 residues long. V lost 3 bases, J lost 6 bases, and 1 base stayed unmatched. CDR3 nucleotides: TGTGCCAGCAGCTTCGGGACAGGGGATGAAAAACTGTTTTTT. It translates to CASSFGTGDEKLFF.

The V and J genes are TRBV7-9 and TRBJ1-4; D gene unclear. CDR3 length: 13 residues. Trimming stripped 5 bases from V and 10 bases from J, with 14 bases between. CDR1 and CDR2 from the germline V gene are SEHNR and FQNEAQ (reference sequence). CDR3 protein: CASSTATGRKLFF. As DNA, the CDR3 is TGTGCCAGCAGCACCGCTACGGGAAGAAAACTGTTTTTT.

This clone came up a few times. The CDR3 DNA reads TGCGCCAGCAGCCAGTGGTCCAGTAACCCGGAAAAACTGTTTTTT. The encoded protein is CASSQWSSNPEKLFF. The J gene is TRBJ1-4, the V gene TRBV5-1; D ambiguous. The CDR3 spans 15 residues. CDR1 SGHRS and CDR2 YFSETQ come from the germline V gene. V was clipped by 4 bases and J by 8 bases, with 18 bases between them.

This clone is a singleton in its sample. The chain couples TRBV7-2 to TRBJ1-6; D uncertain. Germline V gives CDR1 SGHTA, CDR2 FQGNSA. V lost 5 bases to trimming and J lost 3 bases, with 8 bases between them. The CDR3 is 14 residues long. The DNA for the CDR3 is TGTGCCAGCAGCATAAGACACTATAATTCACCCCTCCACTTT. Amino acid sequence: CASSIRHYNSPLHF.

This clone was recorded once. The V call is TRBV7-2, the J call TRBJ2-7, with D maybe TRBD2 (7 bases). The V gene lost 5 bases and the J gene lost 2 bases, with 19 bases spanning the gap. Germline lookup yields CDR1 SGHTA and CDR2 FQGNSA. The CDR3 contains 16 residues. CDR3 nucleotides: TGTGCCAGCAGCCGGGGCGCGGGGGCGCAACCCTACGAGCAGTACTTC. Its translation: CASSRGAGAQPYEQYF.

The genes are TRBV6-5 and TRBJ1-1, with 7 bases lining up with TRBD1. This CDR3 is 13 amino acids long. Germline CDR1 MNHEY, CDR2 SVGAGI. V dropped 1 base and J dropped 8; count of bases not matched to a gene: 4. CDR3 bases: TGTGCCAGCAGTTACTTCCAGGGGGAGGAAGCTTTCTTT. Its protein is CASSYFQGEEAFF.

This chain uses TRBV6-2 or TRBV6-3 with TRBJ2-7; 7 bases line up with TRBD1. The CDR3 has 15 amino acids. J lost 0 bases, V lost 0 bases, and 2 bases had no gene match. Germline CDR1 and CDR2: MNHEY and SVGEGT. The CDR3 DNA reads TGTGCCAGCAGTTACTCCCGGGACAGCTCCTACGAGCAGTACTTC. This translates into CASSYSRDSSYEQYF.

The chain combines TRBV5-4 with TRBJ2-3; 10 bases are a match to TRBD2. The CDR3 spans 17 residues. The V gene's germline CDR1 is SGHNT and CDR2 YYREEE (reference sequence). V gave up 0 bases and J gave up 5 bases; unmatched junction bases: 9. CDR3 sequence: CASSLDSGGLPVDTQYF. DNA of the CDR3: TGTGCCAGCAGCTTGGATAGCGGGGGGCTCCCGGTAGATACGCAGTATTTT. The complete variable domain, with remaining parts taken from reference TRBV5-4 and TRBJ2-3, reads ETGVTQSPTHLIKTRGQQVTLRCSSQSGHNTVSWYQQALGQGPQFIFQYYREEENGRGNFPPRFSGLQFPNYSSELNVNALELDDSALYLCASSLDSGGLPVDTQYFGPGTRLTVL.

The V and J genes are TRBV7-2 and TRBJ1-4; 8 nucleotides line up with TRBD1. V shed 4 bases, J shed 8 bases, and the junction held 3 bases outside the gene matches. Germline V gene lookup returns CDR1 SGHTA and CDR2 FQGNSA. The CDR3 covers 13 residues. This CDR3 reads CASSSPGGEKLFF. CDR3 nucleotides: TGTGCCAGCAGCTCGCCAGGGGGCGAAAAACTGTTTTTT.

The rearrangement links TRBV7-3 to TRBJ2-3; 7 positions match TRBD1. Looked up from germline, CDR1 is SGHTA and CDR2 is FQGTGA. CDR3 length: 17 residues. V gave up 1 base and J gave up 0 bases; unmatched junction bases: 7. For the CDR3, the DNA is TGTGCCAGCAGCTTAAGCGGACAGGCTACTAGCACAGATACGCAGTATTTT. Protein product: CASSLSGQATSTDTQYF.

This chain connects TRBV5-5 to TRBJ1-1; D is possibly TRBD1 (5 bases). Germline V gene lookup returns CDR1 SGHKS and CDR2 YYEKEE (reference sequence). The CDR3 spans 17 residues. The V gene lost 1 base and the J gene lost 0 bases, with 16 bases spanning the gap. The CDR3 spells CASSLYSTGVMNTEAFF. CDR3 coding DNA: TGTGCCAGCAGCTTGTATAGTACAGGAGTCATGAACACTGAAGCTTTCTTT.

The chain links TRBV30 to TRBJ1-1; TRBD1 might be the D (5 bases). Trimming stripped 5 bases from V and 3 bases from J, with 16 bases between. Germline-derived CDR1 and CDR2 are GTSNPN and SVGIG (reference sequence). This CDR3 is built from 14 residues. CDR3 DNA sequence: TGTGCCTGGTTACTAGACCCGGGGGACACTGAAGCTTTCTTT. This gives the protein CAWLLDPGDTEAFF.

The V gene is TRBV4-3, the J gene TRBJ2-3, with D possibly TRBD2 on 5 matching bases. The germline V gene has CDR1 LGHNA and CDR2 YSLEER. Trimming left V 3 bases short and J 0 bases short, with 10 bases between. This CDR3 has 15 residues. CDR3 nucleotides: TGCGCCAGCAGCCAGCGACTACATAGCACAGATACGCAGTATTTT. It translates to CASSQRLHSTDTQYF.

The chain couples TRBV7-4 to TRBJ1-6; D not certain. The CDR3 spans 11 residues. The germline V gene encodes CDR1 SGHVT and CDR2 SQSDAQ. V lost 5 bases to trimming and J lost 8 bases, with 4 bases between them. This CDR3 is CASSPDSPLHF. The CDR3 DNA reads as TGTGCCAGCAGCCCAGATTCACCCCTCCACTTT.

In this sample, this clone turned up once. The rearrangement links TRBV6-1 to TRBJ1-4; D perhaps matches TRBD1 (6 bases). CDR1 is MNHNS, CDR2 SASEGT, per germline. The CDR3 is 16 amino acids. Between the trimmed V and J ends, which lost 0 bases and 0 bases, there was a span of 8 bases. The DNA for the CDR3 is TGTGCCAGCAGTGAAGCACAGGGAGCAACTAATGAAAAACTGTTTTTT. Encoded protein: CASSEAQGATNEKLFF.

This clone occurred once. The V gene is TRBV11-2, the J gene TRBJ2-3, with 8 bases fitting TRBD1. Germline V gives CDR1 SGHAT, CDR2 FQNNGV. V dropped 6 bases and J dropped 6; count of bases not matched to a gene: 5. The CDR3 sequence is 13 residues long. The CDR3 region has the DNA TGTGCCAGCAGATGGACAGGGATGGATACGCAGTATTTT. This sequence encodes CASRWTGMDTQYF.

The genes are TRBV19 and TRBJ1-5; possible D gene TRBD1, 6 bases. The CDR3 is made up of 13 amino acids. The V gene lost 4 bases and the J gene lost 10 bases, with 14 bases spanning the gap. Germline values: CDR1 LNHDA, CDR2 SQIVND (reference sequence). The CDR3 region is CASSNGGGLPQHF. In nucleotides, the CDR3 is TGTGCCAGTAGTAACGGGGGGGGGCTACCCCAGCATTTT.

The V and J genes are TRBV30 and TRBJ1-1, with 7 bases aligning to TRBD1. CDR1 and CDR2 from the germline V gene are GTSNPN and SVGIG (reference sequence). V lost 2 bases to trimming and J lost 2 bases; unmatched junction nucleotides: 5. The CDR3 spans 14 residues. Here the CDR3 DNA reads TGTGCCTGGAGTTTGGGACAGCTTAACACTGAAGCTTTCTTT. Translation gives CAWSLGQLNTEAFF.

This clone was recorded a few times. The CDR3 is CSVEAGTGGGYEQYF. The CDR3, as DNA: TGCAGCGTTGAAGCCGGGACAGGGGGGGGCTACGAGCAGTACTTC. This chain joins TRBV29-1 and TRBJ2-7; 11 bases align to TRBD1. The germline V gene has CDR1 SQVTM and CDR2 ANQGSEA. V gave up 1 base and J gave up 3 bases; unmatched junction bases: 5. CDR3 length: 15 residues.

This clone has just a few counts. This chain uses TRBV11-2 with TRBJ2-2; no reliable D call. This CDR3 is built from 16 residues. V was trimmed by 5 bases and J by 1 base, leaving 14 bases between them. Germline-derived CDR1 and CDR2 are SGHAT and FQNNGV. The CDR3 loop is CASSVFPVLNTGELFF. Written as DNA, the CDR3 is TGTGCCAGCAGCGTATTCCCCGTGTTGAACACCGGGGAGCTGTTTTTT. Supplemented by reference TRBV11-2 and TRBJ2-2, the full variable domain reads EAGVAQSPRYKIIEKRQSVAFWCNPISGHATLYWYQQILGQGPKLLIQFQNNGVVDDSQLPKDRFSAERLKGVDSTLKIQPAKLEDSAVYLCASSVFPVLNTGELFFGEGSRLTVL.

The rearrangement uses TRBV18 and TRBJ2-7; D is perhaps TRBD1 (6 bases). The CDR3 has 14 residues. Trimming took 6 bases from V and 3 from J, leaving 15 bases between them. From germline, CDR1 is KGHSH and CDR2 LQKENI. CDR3 loop: CASSRRDTNYEQYF. CDR3 coding DNA: TGTGCCAGCTCTCGCCGGGACACAAACTACGAGCAGTACTTC.

The J gene is TRBJ1-6, the V gene TRBV7-2; 8 bases are a match to TRBD1. Germline lookup yields CDR1 SGHTA and CDR2 FQGNSA. This CDR3 has 15 amino acids. V shed 0 bases, J shed 10 bases, and the junction held 5 bases outside the gene matches. Here the CDR3 reads CASSLAGQGGSPLHF. In DNA, the CDR3 is TGTGCCAGCAGCTTAGCCGGACAGGGTGGGTCACCCCTCCACTTT. Filled out from reference TRBV7-2 and TRBJ1-6, the complete variable domain reads GAGVSQSPSNKVTEKGKDVELRCDPISGHTALYWYRQSLGQGLEFLIYFQGNSAPDKSGLPSDRFSAERTGGSVSTLTIQRTQQEDSAVYLCASSLAGQGGSPLHFGNGTRLTVT.

The chain joins TRBV7-9 to TRBJ1-3; D unclear. The germline gives CDR1 SEHNR, CDR2 FQNEAQ (reference sequence). V dropped 3 bases and J dropped 0 bases, with 9 bases sitting between them. CDR3 length equals 15 residues. The CDR3 bases are TGTGCCAGCAGCTTTGCCACCTACTCTGGAAACACCATATATTTT. Protein product: CASSFATYSGNTIYF.

This chain connects TRBV28 to TRBJ2-6, with 12 nucleotides matching TRBD1. Germline V gene data show CDR1 as MDHEN and CDR2 as SYDVKM. The trim removed 10 bases at V and 4 bases at J, leaving 11 bases unmatched. The CDR3 covers 17 residues. The CDR3 region has the DNA TGTGCCACCGGAACCCGGGACAGGGGGCTCGGGGCCAACGTCCTGACTTTC. It specifies CATGTRDRGLGANVLTF.